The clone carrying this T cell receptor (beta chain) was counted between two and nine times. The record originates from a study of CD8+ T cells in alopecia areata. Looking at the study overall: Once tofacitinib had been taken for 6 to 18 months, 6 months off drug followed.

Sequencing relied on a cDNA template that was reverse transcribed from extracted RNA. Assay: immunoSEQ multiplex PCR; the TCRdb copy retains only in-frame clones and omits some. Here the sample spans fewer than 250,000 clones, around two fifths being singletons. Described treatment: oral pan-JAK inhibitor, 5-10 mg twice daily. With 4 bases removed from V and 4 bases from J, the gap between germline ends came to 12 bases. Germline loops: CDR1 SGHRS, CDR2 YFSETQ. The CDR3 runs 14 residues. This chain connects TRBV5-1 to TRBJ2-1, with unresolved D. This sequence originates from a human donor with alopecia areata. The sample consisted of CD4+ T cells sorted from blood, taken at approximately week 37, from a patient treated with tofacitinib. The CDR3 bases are TGCGCCAGCAGCCATGCTGGAGATTACAATGAGCAGTTCTTC. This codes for CASSHAGDYNEQFF.